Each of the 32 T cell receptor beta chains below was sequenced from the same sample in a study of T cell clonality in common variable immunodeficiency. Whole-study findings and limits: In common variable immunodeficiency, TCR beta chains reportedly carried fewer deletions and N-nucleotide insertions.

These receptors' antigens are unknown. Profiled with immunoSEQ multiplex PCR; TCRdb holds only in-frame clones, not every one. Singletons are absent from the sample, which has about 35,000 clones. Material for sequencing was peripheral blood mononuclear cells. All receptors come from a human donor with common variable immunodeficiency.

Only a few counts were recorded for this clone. CDR3 bases read: TGTGCCGCCAGGACTAGCGGTACCTACAATGAG. Translation: CAARTSGTYNE. The CDR3 reads in full as CAARTSGTYNEQFF. This chain joins TRBV5-6 and TRBJ2-1; 10 bases fit TRBD2. The read terminates 3 residues ahead of where the CDR3 ends, so the germline J gene completes it. Germline CDR1 is SGHDT and CDR2 is YYEEEE. The CDR3 totals 14 residues. The junction had 6 bases not matched to a gene; V was cut back by 10 bases and J by 2 bases.

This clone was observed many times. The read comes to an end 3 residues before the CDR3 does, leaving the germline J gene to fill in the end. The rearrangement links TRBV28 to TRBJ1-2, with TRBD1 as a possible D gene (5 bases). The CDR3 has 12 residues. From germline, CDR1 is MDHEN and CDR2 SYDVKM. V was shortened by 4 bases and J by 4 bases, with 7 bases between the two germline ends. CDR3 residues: CASSSGLYGYTF. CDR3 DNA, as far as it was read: TGTGCCAGCAGTTCGGGACTCTATGGC.

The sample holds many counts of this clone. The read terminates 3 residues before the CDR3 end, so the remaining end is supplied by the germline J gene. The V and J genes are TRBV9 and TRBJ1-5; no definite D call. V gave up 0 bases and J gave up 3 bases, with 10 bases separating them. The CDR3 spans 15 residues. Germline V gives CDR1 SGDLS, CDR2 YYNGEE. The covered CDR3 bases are TGTGCCAGCAGCGTAGATGCGGGGATCAATCAGCCC. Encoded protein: CASSVDAGINQP. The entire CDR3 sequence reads CASSVDAGINQPQHF.

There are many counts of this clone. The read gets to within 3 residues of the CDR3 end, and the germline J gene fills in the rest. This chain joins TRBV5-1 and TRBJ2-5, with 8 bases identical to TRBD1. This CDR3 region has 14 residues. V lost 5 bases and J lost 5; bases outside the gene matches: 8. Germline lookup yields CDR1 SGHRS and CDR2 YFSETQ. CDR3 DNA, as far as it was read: TGCGCCAGCAGTCTGGGACAGGCCCGGGAGACC. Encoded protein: CASSLGQARET. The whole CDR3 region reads CASSLGQARETQYF.

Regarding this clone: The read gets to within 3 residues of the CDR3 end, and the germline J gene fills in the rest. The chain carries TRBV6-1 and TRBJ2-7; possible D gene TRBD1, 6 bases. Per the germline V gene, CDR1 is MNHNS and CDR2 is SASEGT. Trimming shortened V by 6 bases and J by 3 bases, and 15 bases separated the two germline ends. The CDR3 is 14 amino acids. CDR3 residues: CASRERQVDYEQYF. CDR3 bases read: TGTGCCAGCAGGGAAAGACAGGTAGACTACGAG.

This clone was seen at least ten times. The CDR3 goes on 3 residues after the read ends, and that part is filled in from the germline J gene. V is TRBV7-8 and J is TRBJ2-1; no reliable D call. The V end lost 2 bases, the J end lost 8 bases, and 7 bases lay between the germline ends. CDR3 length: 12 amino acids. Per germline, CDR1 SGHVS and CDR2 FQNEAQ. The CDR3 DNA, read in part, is TGTGCCAGCAGCTTATTGGCCCATGAG. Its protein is CASSLLAHE. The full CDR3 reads CASSLLAHEQFF.

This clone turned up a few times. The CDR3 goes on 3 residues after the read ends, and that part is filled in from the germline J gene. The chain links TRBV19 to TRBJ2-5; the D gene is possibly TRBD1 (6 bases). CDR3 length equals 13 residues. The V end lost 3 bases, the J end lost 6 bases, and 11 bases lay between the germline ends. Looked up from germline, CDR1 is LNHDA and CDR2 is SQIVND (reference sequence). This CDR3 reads CASSMPGTKTQYF. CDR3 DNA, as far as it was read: TGTGCCAGTAGTATGCCTGGGACAAAGACC.

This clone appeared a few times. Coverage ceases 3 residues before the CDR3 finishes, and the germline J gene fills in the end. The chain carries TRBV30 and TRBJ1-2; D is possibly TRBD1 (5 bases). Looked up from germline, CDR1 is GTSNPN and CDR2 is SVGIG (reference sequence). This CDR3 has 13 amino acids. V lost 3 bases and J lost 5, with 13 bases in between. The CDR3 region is CAWSPSAGYGYTF. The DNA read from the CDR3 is TGTGCCTGGAGCCCCTCCGCAGGGTATGGC.

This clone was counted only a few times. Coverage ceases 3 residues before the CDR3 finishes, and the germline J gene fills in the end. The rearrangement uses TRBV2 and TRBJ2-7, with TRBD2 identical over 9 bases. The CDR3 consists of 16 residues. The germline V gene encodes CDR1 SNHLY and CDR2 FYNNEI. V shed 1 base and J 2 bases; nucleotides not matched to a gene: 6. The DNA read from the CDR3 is TGTGCCAGCAGTGAAGATTGGCGGGAGGGCCCCTACGAG. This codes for CASSEDWREGPYE. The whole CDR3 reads CASSEDWREGPYEQYF.

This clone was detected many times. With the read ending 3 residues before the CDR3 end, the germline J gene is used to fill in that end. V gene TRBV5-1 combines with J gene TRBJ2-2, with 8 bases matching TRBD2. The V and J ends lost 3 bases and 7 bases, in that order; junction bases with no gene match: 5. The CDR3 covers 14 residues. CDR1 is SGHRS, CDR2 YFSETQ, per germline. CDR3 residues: CASSSGGEIGELFF. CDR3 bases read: TGCGCCAGCAGCTCCGGGGGGGAAATCGGGGAG. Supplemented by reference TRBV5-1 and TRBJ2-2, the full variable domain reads KAGVTQTPRYLIKTRGQQVTLSCSPISGHRSVSWYQQTPGQGLQFLFEYFSETQRNKGNFPGRFSGRQFSNSRSEMNVSTLELGDSALYLCASSSGGEIGELFFGEGSRLTVL.

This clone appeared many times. The CDR3 spells CASSPWLGQGYTDTQYF. The sequenced part of the CDR3 DNA is TGTGCCAGCAGCCCCTGGCTGGGACAGGGATACACAGATACG. This chain links TRBV14 with TRBJ2-3; 9 positions match TRBD1. The missing CDR3 end, 3 residues past where the read stops, is filled in from the germline J gene. The germline gives CDR1 SGHDN, CDR2 FVKESK. The V and J ends lost 4 bases and 2 bases, in that order; junction bases with no gene match: 10. The CDR3 runs 17 residues.

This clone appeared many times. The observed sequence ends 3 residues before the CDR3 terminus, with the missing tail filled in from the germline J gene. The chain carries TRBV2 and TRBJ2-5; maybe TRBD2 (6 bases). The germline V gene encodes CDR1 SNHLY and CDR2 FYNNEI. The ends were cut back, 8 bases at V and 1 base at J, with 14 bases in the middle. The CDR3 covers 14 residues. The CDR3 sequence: CASETWDSQETQYF. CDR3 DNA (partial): TGTGCCAGCGAGACTTGGGACTCCCAAGAGACC.

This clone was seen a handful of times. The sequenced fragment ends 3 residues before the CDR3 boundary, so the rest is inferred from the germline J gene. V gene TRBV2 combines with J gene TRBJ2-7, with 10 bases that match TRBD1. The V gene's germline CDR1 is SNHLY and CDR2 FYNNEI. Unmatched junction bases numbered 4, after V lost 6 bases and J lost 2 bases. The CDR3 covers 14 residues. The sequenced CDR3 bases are TGTGCCAGCAGCTGGGGGACAGGGGCCTACGAG. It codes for CASSWGTGAYE. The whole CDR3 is CASSWGTGAYEQYF.

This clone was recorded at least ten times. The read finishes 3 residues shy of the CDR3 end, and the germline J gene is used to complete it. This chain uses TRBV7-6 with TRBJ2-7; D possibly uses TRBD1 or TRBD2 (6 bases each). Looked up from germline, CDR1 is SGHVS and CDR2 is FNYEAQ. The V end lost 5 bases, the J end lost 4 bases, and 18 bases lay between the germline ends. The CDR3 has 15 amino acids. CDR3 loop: CASSKVGGGQYEQYF. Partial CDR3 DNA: TGTGCCAGCAGCAAGGTAGGGGGAGGCCAGTACGAG.

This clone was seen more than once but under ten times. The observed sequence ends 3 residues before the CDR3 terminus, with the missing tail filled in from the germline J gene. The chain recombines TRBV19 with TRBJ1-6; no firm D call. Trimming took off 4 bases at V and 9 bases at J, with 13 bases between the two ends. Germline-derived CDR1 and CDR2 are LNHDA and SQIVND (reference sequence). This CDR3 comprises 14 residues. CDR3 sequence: CASSTLSEGSPLHF. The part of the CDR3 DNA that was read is TGTGCCAGTAGTACGCTCAGCGAAGGTTCACCC.

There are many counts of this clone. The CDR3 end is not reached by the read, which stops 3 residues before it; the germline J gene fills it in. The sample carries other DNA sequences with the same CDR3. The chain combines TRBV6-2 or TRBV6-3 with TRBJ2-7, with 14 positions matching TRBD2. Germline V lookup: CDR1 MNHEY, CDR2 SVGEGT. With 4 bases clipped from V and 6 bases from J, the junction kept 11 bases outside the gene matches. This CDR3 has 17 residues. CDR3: CASSSPSGLAGGGEQYF. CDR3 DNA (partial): TGTGCCAGCAGTTCCCCTTCCGGACTAGCGGGAGGTGGCGAG.

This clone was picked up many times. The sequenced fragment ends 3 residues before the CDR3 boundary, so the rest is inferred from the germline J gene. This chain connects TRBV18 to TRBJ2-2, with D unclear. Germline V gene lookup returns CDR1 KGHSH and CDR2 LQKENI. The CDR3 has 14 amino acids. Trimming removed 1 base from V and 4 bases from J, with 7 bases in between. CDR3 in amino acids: CASSPLESTGELFF. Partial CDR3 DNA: TGTGCCAGCTCACCACTAGAGAGCACCGGGGAG.

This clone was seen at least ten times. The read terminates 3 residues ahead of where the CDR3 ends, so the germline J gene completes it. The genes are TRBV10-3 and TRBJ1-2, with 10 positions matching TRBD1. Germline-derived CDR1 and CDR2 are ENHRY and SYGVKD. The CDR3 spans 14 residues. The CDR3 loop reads CAANHFSGTGDYTF. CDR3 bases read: TGTGCCGCCAACCACTTTTCCGGGACAGGGGAC.

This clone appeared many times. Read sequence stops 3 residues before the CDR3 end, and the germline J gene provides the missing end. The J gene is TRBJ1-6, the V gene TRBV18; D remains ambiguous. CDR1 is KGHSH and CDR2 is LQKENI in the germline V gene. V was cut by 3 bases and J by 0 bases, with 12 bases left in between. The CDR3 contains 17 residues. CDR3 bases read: TGTGCCAGCTCACCGAGTTTGCAGAGCTCCTATAATTCACCC. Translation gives CASSPSLQSSYNSP. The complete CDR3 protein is CASSPSLQSSYNSPLHF.

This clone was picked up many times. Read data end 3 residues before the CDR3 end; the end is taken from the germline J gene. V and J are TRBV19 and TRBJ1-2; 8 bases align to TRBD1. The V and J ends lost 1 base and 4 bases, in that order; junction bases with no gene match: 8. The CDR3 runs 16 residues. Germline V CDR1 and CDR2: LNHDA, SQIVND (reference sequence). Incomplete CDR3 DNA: TGTGCCAGTAGTATAGGTTCTCGGACAGGGTTCTATGGC. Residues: CASSIGSRTGFYG. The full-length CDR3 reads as CASSIGSRTGFYGYTF.

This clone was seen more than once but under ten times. The chain's CDR3 is CASSGLAASYEQYF. The DNA read from the CDR3 is TGTGCCAGCAGTGGACTAGCGGCGAGCTACGAG. The J gene is TRBJ2-7, the V gene TRBV2; TRBD2 matches 9 bases. The CDR3 end is not reached by the read, which stops 3 residues before it; the germline J gene fills it in. The CDR3 extends over 14 amino acids. With V trimmed by 4 bases and J by 3 bases, 4 bases remained unmatched. Germline V lookup: CDR1 SNHLY, CDR2 FYNNEI.

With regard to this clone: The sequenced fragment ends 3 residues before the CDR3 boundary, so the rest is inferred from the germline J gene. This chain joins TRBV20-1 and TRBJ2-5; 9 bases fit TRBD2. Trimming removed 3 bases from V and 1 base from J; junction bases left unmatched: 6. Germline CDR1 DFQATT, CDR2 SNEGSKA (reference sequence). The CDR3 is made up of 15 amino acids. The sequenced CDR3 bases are TGCAGTGCTAGTGTGGCTAGCGGGACCCAAGAGACC. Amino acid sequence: CSASVASGTQET. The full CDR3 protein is CSASVASGTQETQYF.

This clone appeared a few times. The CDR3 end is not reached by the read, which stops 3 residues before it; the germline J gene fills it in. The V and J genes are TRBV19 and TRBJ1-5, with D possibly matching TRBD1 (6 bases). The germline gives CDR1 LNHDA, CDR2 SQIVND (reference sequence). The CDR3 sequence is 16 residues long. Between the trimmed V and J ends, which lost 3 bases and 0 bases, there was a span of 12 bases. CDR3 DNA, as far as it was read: TGTGCCAGTAGTATTTCCGGGACATTTAGCAATCAGCCC. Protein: CASSISGTFSNQP. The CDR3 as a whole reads CASSISGTFSNQPQHF.

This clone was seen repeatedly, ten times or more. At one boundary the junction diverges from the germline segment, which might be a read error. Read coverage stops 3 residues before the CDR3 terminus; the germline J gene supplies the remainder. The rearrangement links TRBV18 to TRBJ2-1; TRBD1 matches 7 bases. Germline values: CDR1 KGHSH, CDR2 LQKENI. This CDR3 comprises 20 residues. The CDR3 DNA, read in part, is TGTGCCAGCTCCCCACTCGCCCCCGACAGGGAAAGAAGGTCCTACAATGAG. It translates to CASSPLAPDRERRSYNE. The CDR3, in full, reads CASSPLAPDRERRSYNEQFF.

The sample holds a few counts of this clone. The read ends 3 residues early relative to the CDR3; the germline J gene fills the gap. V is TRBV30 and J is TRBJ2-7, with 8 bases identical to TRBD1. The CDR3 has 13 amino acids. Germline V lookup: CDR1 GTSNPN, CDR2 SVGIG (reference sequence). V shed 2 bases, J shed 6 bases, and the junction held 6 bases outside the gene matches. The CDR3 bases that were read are TGTGCCTGGAGTACCGGACAGGGCCTCGAG. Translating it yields CAWSTGQGLE. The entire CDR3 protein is CAWSTGQGLEQYF.

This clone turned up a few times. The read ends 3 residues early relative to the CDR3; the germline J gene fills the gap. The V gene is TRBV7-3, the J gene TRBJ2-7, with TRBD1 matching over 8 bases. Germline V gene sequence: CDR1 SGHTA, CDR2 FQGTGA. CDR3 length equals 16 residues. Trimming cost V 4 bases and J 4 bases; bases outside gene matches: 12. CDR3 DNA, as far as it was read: TGTGCCAGCAGCTGGCCTCGGGACAGGACCGCGTACGAG. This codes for CASSWPRDRTAYE. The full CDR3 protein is CASSWPRDRTAYEQYF.

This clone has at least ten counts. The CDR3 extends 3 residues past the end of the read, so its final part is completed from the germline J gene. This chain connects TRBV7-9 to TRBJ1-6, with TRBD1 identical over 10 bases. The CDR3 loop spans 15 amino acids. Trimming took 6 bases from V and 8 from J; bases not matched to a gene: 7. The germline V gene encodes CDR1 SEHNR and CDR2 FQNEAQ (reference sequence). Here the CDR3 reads CASRLTGTGDSPLHF. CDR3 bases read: TGTGCCAGCAGGCTTACCGGGACAGGGGATTCACCC.

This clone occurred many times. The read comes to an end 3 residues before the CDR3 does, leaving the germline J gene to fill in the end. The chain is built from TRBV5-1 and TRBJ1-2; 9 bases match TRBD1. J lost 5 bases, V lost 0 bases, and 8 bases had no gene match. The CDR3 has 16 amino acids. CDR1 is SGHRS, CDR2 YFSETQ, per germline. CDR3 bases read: TGCGCCAGCAGCTTGGACCGGGACAGGGAGGGGTATGGC. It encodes CASSLDRDREGYG. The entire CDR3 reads CASSLDRDREGYGYTF.

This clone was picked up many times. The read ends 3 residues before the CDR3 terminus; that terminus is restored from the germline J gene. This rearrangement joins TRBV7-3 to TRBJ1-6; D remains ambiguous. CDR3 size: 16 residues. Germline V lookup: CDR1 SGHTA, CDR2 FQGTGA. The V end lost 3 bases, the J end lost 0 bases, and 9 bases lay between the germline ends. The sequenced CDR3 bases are TGTGCCAGCAGCTTTAAGGGCAGCTCCTATAATTCACCC. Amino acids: CASSFKGSSYNSP. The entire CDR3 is CASSFKGSSYNSPLHF.

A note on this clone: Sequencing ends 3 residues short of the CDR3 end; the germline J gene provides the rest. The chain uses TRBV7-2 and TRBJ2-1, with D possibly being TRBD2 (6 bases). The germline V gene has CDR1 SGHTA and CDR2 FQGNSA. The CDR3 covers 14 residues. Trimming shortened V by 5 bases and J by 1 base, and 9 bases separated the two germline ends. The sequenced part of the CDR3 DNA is TGTGCCAGCAGCCCGGGACTGTCCTACAATGAG. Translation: CASSPGLSYNE. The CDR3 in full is CASSPGLSYNEQFF.

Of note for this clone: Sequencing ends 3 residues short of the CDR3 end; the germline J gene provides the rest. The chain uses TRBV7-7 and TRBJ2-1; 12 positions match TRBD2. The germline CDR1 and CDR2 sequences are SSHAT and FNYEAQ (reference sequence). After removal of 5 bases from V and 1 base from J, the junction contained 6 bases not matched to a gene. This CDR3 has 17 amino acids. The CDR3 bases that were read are TGTGCCAGCAGCCCCCTAGCGGGAGGGGCTTCCTACAATGAG. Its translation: CASSPLAGGASYNE. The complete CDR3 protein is CASSPLAGGASYNEQFF.

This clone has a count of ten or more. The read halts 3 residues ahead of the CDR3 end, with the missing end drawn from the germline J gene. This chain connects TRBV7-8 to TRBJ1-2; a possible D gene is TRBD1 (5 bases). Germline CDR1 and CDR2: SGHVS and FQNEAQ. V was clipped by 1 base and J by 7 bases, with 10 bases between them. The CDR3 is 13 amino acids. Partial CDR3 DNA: TGTGCCAGCAGCTTAGACCCAGGGCCTGGC. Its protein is CASSLDPGPG. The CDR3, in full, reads CASSLDPGPGYTF.